This T cell receptor beta chain comes out of a study of molecular identifiers for immune sequencing clone quantification. Study overall: With replicates, the RNA of about 20,000 or 100,000 naive CD8 cells was split five ways and four were sequenced.

This clonotype was seen ten or more times. Its matching antigen is unknown. Construction of naive CD8 libraries employed about 20,000 to 1,100,000 sorted cells together with 10%, 30% or 50% RNA. Whole-study findings and limits: Clonotypes topping 20 RNA copies carried over 98% of effector molecules but under 1% of naive ones.

Bulk TCR library preparation followed previously described methods with listed TCR primers. TCRdb re-called the PCR reads through MiXCR, storing one row per CDR3 protein. Here the sample spans around 480,000 distinct CDR3 sequences, roughly 26% being singletons. Between the trimmed V and J ends, which lost 4 bases and 3 bases, there was a span of 15 bases. From germline, CDR1 is MGHRA and CDR2 YSYEKL. The CDR3 extends over 15 amino acids. The receptor was isolated from a human donor in good health. Some libraries in this study had Jurkat cell RNA spiked in. Specimen: naive CD8+ T cells from blood, with Jurkat cell RNA spiked in. Noted subset: FACS-sorted CD8+CD4-CCR7+CD45RA+ naive T cells. The V and J genes are TRBV4-1 and TRBJ1-2; the D gene is possibly TRBD1 (6 bases). The CDR3 spells CASSPKQGSYYGYTF. CDR3 bases: TGCGCCAGCAGCCCGAAACAGGGTTCGTACTATGGCTACACCTTC.